The entry below gives a single T cell receptor (beta chain) sequence along with its context. Its antigen remains unidentified. The record has no base qualities; no much larger clone is one base away. These data originate in a study of shared clonotypes between healthy human individuals (dated by TCRdb to 2019 to 2021). A note on the overall study: The cohort included three men and two women between 18 and 49 years of age. To estimate repertoire size and how much clonotypes are shared between individuals, the study performed deep sequencing of blood TCR repertoires from five healthy adults. For each donor, CD4 naive and CD4 memory were each given three plates, CD8 naive was given two plates, and CD8 memory was given one plate. Between about 0.94 and 10 billion PBMCs per donor were obtained by leukapheresis. Different laboratories and diverse techniques were used to prepare libraries and sequence TCR repertoires, to increase sequencing depth and limit assay-specific biases. The research as a whole found: Clonotypes shared by all four sorted-subset donors showed higher generation probabilities than non-shared clonotypes. Only blood was sampled, and tissue TCR repertoires likely differ from those in blood. Incomplete sequencing was indicated by rarefaction of sorted-subset datasets, despite the large sequencing depth. When a few donors were compared, the shared fraction of clonotypes was 5% to 6.5% for naive CD4, approximately 3.3% for naive CD8, more than 2% for memory CD4, and less than 0.5% for memory CD8. Naive subsets generally had larger estimated clonotype richness than memory subsets did. Pairwise subsampling led to the expectation that sequencing depth would affect the degree of clonotype sharing among donors. Because the study included a small number of donors, the genetic and exposure-history diversity represented was limited.

Using the deep immunoSEQ assay, multiplex PCR amplified TCR CDR3 regions from genomic DNA. Extracted genomic DNA from each cell subset was distributed evenly across all wells of several immunoSEQ 96-well plates, and each plate was treated as a replicate. For sorted subsets, roughly 200 ng genomic DNA, equal to tens of thousands of T cell genomes, was loaded into each replicate PCR. The purified libraries were quantified using a Qubit 3.0 fluorometer, sized with a Bioanalyzer 2100, and then quantified again using the KAPA Library Quantification kit. A separate single-read 150-cycle Illumina NextSeq 550 flow cell was used to sequence each immunoSEQ 96-well plate. On the study's bioinformatics: Because the immunoSEQ output included only junctional sequences and no quality scores, the filtering could not be the same as the filtering used for full-length reads. To assign V/J genes and CDR3, sequences were annotated using PyIR, a Python wrapper for IgBLAST v1.9, with IMGT germline references. Reads with weak V/J assignments (E-value above 1e-6), missing CDR3, stop codons, out-of-frame junctions, or ambiguous translated residues were removed. V3J clonotypes were defined as sequences sharing an identical inferred V gene, J gene, and CDR3 amino acid sequence. Percentage overlap between repertoires was computed as shared unique clonotypes divided by the size of the smaller repertoire. Repertoire richness was assessed with RTK rarefaction, the Chao1 estimator, and Recon v2.1 estimates of unobserved clonotypes. For all TCRbeta clonotypes obtained by the gDNA method from a few donors, generation probabilities were computed with OLGA. TCRdb retrieved this table from immuneACCESS and kept in-frame rearrangements only. Not all clones are present; in checked studies, unresolved V genes account for under half, and no reason is known for the remainder. Clonal size and the V and J genes are those of that table, whereas D and trimming came from the DNA. This sample holds roughly 2.1 million clones; about 93% were observed only once. More than 1.5% of the sample is in the top ten clones.

CDR1 SGDLS and CDR2 YYNGEE are derived from the germline V gene. For this chain, trimming is 1 base at the V end and 2 bases at the J end, and the number of junction bases without a gene match is 10. The CDR3 starts with the cysteine, ends with the phenylalanine, and has 20 residues. Just the 60-base CDR3 DNA is kept, in frame starting at base 1. CD8 naive samples were CD45RO-negative cells positively selected for CCR7, giving a CD45RA+CCR7+ population that excluded TemRA cells. Donors were healthy HIV-negative adults with no recently reported acute infections or vaccinations. Only Caucasian adults living in Nashville, Tennessee, USA were represented among the donors. Blood was obtained by leukapheresis, after which PBMCs were separated by Ficoll-Histopaque density gradient centrifugation and cryopreserved in liquid nitrogen vapor phase. Purity and quantity of every magnetically sorted T cell population were checked by analytical flow cytometry. Each sorted fraction had its genomic DNA isolated and then quantified by UV absorbance on a Nanodrop 2000c.

The sample consisted of naive CD8+ T cells from PBMCs. The label giving this sample's cell subset or site can be read as: CD45RA+CCR7+. Rearrangement joined TRBV9 to TRBJ2-1; 15 bases in between match TRBD2. This receptor was taken from a man aged 18 to 30 in good health. Some clones in this sample may be carry-over from other donors' samples. The DNA sequence is TGTGCCAGCAGCGTAACGACAGGACTAGCGGGAGGGGGGCCCTACAATGAGCAGTTCTTC. This yields the protein CASSVTTGLAGGGPYNEQFF.